These T cell receptor beta chains were read from a single sample in a study of identical twins. A single record per CDR3 protein comes from TCRdb applying MiXCR to the 5' RACE reads. The table has fewer than 650,000 distinct CDR3 sequences, around a tenth seen once. These data are also associated with another study on yellow fever vaccine responses in identical twins.

The sample taken for sequencing was PBMCs. The receptors were sampled from a young woman in good health. The CDR3 runs from the conserved cysteine through the conserved F or W. D genes are given only for firm matches. Some rows have no size entry. The others give once, few or many, or a class for an expanded clone.

J gene	V gene	D gene	clone size	CDR3 DNA	CDR3 protein
TRBJ2-7	TRBV7-6	.	few	TGTGCCAGCAGCCCCCAGCCGAACTACGAGCAGTACTTC	CASSPQPNYEQYF
TRBJ1-5	TRBV5-1	TRBD1	many	TGCGCCAGCAGCTTGACAGGGGGCTTTGATCAGCCCCAGCATTTT	CASSLTGGFDQPQHF
TRBJ2-3	TRBV10-3	TRBD2	many	TGTGCCATCAGTGAGCTCCGGGGGGGCCTCACAGATACGCAGTATTTT	CAISELRGGLTDTQYF
TRBJ2-7	TRBV12-3/TRBV12-4	.	.	TGTGCCACCGCGAATGCGGGGACCTACGAGCAGTACTTC	CATANAGTYEQYF
TRBJ1-5	TRBV20-1	.	few	TGCAGTGCTAGCAGAGATAGCAATCAGCCCCAGCATTTT	CSASRDSNQPQHF
TRBJ2-7	TRBV28	TRBD1	few	TGTGCCAGCAGTGCACCGGGACAGGGGACCTACGAGCAGTACTTC	CASSAPGQGTYEQYF
TRBJ2-1	TRBV3-1	TRBD2	.	TGTGCCAGCAGCCAAGGGGGCCTAGCGGTGTACAATGAGCAGTTCTTC	CASSQGGLAVYNEQFF
TRBJ2-7	TRBV2	.	once	TGTGCCAGCAGAGGGTTGGGCGGCGTTCCCTACGAGCAGTACTTC	CASRGLGGVPYEQYF
TRBJ2-2	TRBV7-8	.	few	TGTGCCAGCAGCCAAAAAGGGGGTCCAGGTACCGGGGAGCTGTTTTTT	CASSQKGGPGTGELFF
TRBJ2-4	TRBV18	TRBD2	few	TGTGCCAGTGCGGGGGGGACCCCCGAAAACATTCAGTACTTC	CASAGGTPENIQYF
TRBJ2-1	TRBV12-3/TRBV12-4	TRBD2	few	TGTGCCAGCAGTTCGTCCCTCGGGATCACTAGCGGGATGTTGGAGCAGTTCTTC	CASSSSLGITSGMLEQFF
TRBJ1-2	TRBV6-2/TRBV6-3	.	few	TGTGCCGCACTCTTTGGACATCTTTGGAGCTACACCTTC	CAALFGHLWSYTF
TRBJ2-3	TRBV3-1	TRBD2	.	TGTGCCAGCAGCCAGGTAGCGGGACGCACAGATACGCAGTATTTT	CASSQVAGRTDTQYF
TRBJ2-7	TRBV7-2	TRBD1	.	TGTGCCAGCAGCCTCCCTCGAGGGGTTCCGGGACAGGGGGCTAGAACTTGGGCCTACGAGCAGTACTTC	CASSLPRGVPGQGARTWAYEQYF
TRBJ2-7	TRBV4-3	.	many	TGCGCCAGCAGCCAAGATCCAGGGGTTGAGCAGTACTTC	CASSQDPGVEQYF
TRBJ2-1	TRBV24-1	TRBD2	few	TGTGCCACCACCAGCGGGAGGGGTAATGAGCAGTTCTTC	CATTSGRGNEQFF
TRBJ2-1	TRBV4-2	TRBD1	.	TGTGCCAGCAGCCAAGATCCGGGGGACAGGGGGAGCAATGAGCAGTTCTTC	CASSQDPGDRGSNEQFF
TRBJ2-2	TRBV18	.	few	TGTGCCAGCTGGGGCGCGAACACCGGGGAGCTGTTTTTT	CASWGANTGELFF
TRBJ2-1	TRBV6-1	TRBD2	.	TGTGCCAGCAGTGAAGGAGCGGGGCCCCGTTATAATGAGCAGTTCTTC	CASSEGAGPRYNEQFF
TRBJ2-1	TRBV11-2	TRBD1	many	TGTGCCAGCAGCTGGGGTGGGACAGGGGGCAGGAATGAGCAGTTCTTC	CASSWGGTGGRNEQFF
TRBJ2-3	TRBV20-1	.	few	TGCAGTGCTAGAGAGGGCCGACTAACAGATACGCAGTATTTT	CSAREGRLTDTQYF
TRBJ2-3	TRBV4-2	TRBD2	.	TGTGCCAGCAGCCAAGCGGCGGGGGTTACGCAGTATTTT	CASSQAAGVTQYF
TRBJ2-2	TRBV12-3/TRBV12-4	.	few	TGTGCCAGCACCGACTTAAACACCGGGGAGCTGTTTTTT	CASTDLNTGELFF
TRBJ2-1	TRBV7-6	.	.	TGTGCCAGCAGCTCGGTGTCCTACAATGAGCAGTTCTTC	CASSSVSYNEQFF
TRBJ2-2	TRBV6-4	.	.	TGTGCCAGCAGTGACTCCCCAGGCGCGGTCACCGGGGAGCTGTTTTTT	CASSDSPGAVTGELFF
TRBJ2-2	TRBV5-1	.	many	TGCGCCAGCAGCTTGGACCCTAACGCCGGGGAGCTGTTTTTT	CASSLDPNAGELFF
TRBJ2-2	TRBV7-2	.	.	TGTGCCAGCAGCCAGCAGGGGCCTTCGAACACCGGGGAGCTGTTTTTT	CASSQQGPSNTGELFF
TRBJ2-7	TRBV27	.	few	TGTGCCAGCAGTTTCCGAGTTAACCGCGGGATAGCGGCCTACGAGCAGTACTTC	CASSFRVNRGIAAYEQYF
TRBJ2-1	TRBV19	.	.	TGTGCCAGTAGTATGGGGGGGCTTGCGAGATTCAATGAGCAGTTCTTC	CASSMGGLARFNEQFF
TRBJ2-3	TRBV28	TRBD2	.	TGTGCCAGTTCCGACGGGGGGGCCGCGACAGATACGCAGTATTTT	CASSDGGAATDTQYF
TRBJ2-7	TRBV7-9	TRBD1	many	TGTGCCAGCAGTTTACGGACAGGGAGTAACTACGAGCAGTACTTC	CASSLRTGSNYEQYF
TRBJ2-3	TRBV5-1	.	many	TGCGCCAGCAGCTTGGCCTCTGGGCCAGTCGGAGGCATCCGCCCCGCAGATACGCAGTATTTT	CASSLASGPVGGIRPADTQYF
TRBJ2-7	TRBV5-6	.	many	TGTGCCAGCAGCGATGGATCCCCAGGACAGTACTTC	CASSDGSPGQYF
TRBJ2-6	TRBV29-1	.	few	TGCAGCGTTGCCGAGGTGGGCTCTGGGGCCAACGTCCTGACTTTC	CSVAEVGSGANVLTF
TRBJ1-5	TRBV12-3/TRBV12-4	.	many	TGTGCCAGCAGTTTTCGGCAGGTAGATAGCAATCAGCCCCAGCATTTT	CASSFRQVDSNQPQHF
TRBJ2-5	TRBV12-3/TRBV12-4	TRBD2	.	TGTGCCAGCAGACAAGCGGGAGAAGAGACCCAGTACTTC	CASRQAGEETQYF
TRBJ2-3	TRBV5-1	TRBD2	many	TGCGCCAGCAGCCGGGGGACTAGCGGGGGGGCAGGAGATACGCAGTATTTT	CASSRGTSGGAGDTQYF
TRBJ2-7	TRBV4-3	.	few	TGCGCCAGCAGTCCCGCGGGACCGGGACTCCCTGGCTACGAGCAGTACTTC	CASSPAGPGLPGYEQYF
TRBJ2-2	TRBV12-3/TRBV12-4	.	.	TGTGCCAGCAAGTTTACTAACACCGGGGAGCTGTTTTTT	CASKFTNTGELFF
TRBJ2-5	TRBV27	.	few	TGTGCCAGCAGTTTCGAAAGGTCGGGGACCCAGTACTTC	CASSFERSGTQYF
TRBJ2-7	TRBV28	.	.	TGTGCCAGCAGTCGGGCCACGTTCTACGAGCAGTACTTC	CASSRATFYEQYF
TRBJ2-1	TRBV19	TRBD2	.	TGTGCCAGTAGTATTGGGGCTAGCGGGCAGTTCTTC	CASSIGASGQFF
TRBJ2-7	TRBV9	.	many	TGTGCCAGCAGCGTAGACCCAGCAGGGGCCTACGAGCAGTACTTC	CASSVDPAGAYEQYF
TRBJ2-1	TRBV24-1	TRBD2	many	TGTGCCACCAGTGAACCCACGCCGGGACTAGGCAACAATGAGCAGTTCTTC	CATSEPTPGLGNNEQFF
TRBJ2-3	TRBV9	TRBD2	many	TGTGCCAGCGGGGGACTAGCATCAGATACGCAGTATTTT	CASGGLASDTQYF
TRBJ2-3	TRBV7-9	.	.	TGTGCCAGCACCCAAAGGGGCCCCCCAAGCACAGATACGCAGTATTTT	CASTQRGPPSTDTQYF
TRBJ2-7	TRBV5-1	TRBD2	few	TGCGCCAGCAGCAACCTAGCGGGGAGCTCCTACGAGCAGTACTTC	CASSNLAGSSYEQYF
TRBJ2-1	TRBV20-1	TRBD2	few	TGCAGTGCCGAGCCCCCTAGCGGGAGTGTCAATGAGCAGTTCTTC	CSAEPPSGSVNEQFF
TRBJ1-2	TRBV6-1	.	many	TGTGCCAGCAGTGGCGAGAGACCAAACTATGGCTACACCTTC	CASSGERPNYGYTF
TRBJ2-5	TRBV6-2/TRBV6-3	TRBD1	.	TGTGCCAGCAGTACGGGGCCGACAGGGGTCAGGGAGACCCAGTACTTC	CASSTGPTGVRETQYF
TRBJ2-7	TRBV6-5	.	.	TGTGCCAGCAGAAATGTTTACGAGCAGTACTTC	CASRNVYEQYF
TRBJ2-2	TRBV5-1	TRBD2	few	TGCGCCAGCAGCTTATCGGTAGCGGGGAACACCGGGGAGCTGTTTTTT	CASSLSVAGNTGELFF
TRBJ2-2	TRBV16	.	few	TGTGCCAGCAGCCGGGCTCCTGAGGTCGGGGAGCTGTTTTTT	CASSRAPEVGELFF